This entry is about one TCR beta chain. Its specificity is unknown. This sample also contains other DNA sequences that code for the same CDR3. The entry originates in a study of memory CD4+ T cells and cytomegalovirus serostatus. The overall study: This sample comes from healthy Belgian adults, under 10 CMV seropositive, about 23 seronegative.

The sort gate was single viable CD3+CD4+CD8-CD45RO+ cells for memory CD4+ T cells. After thawing, CD4+ T cells were positively selected. The germline V gene encodes CDR1 SEHNR and CDR2 FQNEAQ (reference sequence). Trimming cost V 0 bases and J 2 bases, with 7 bases left between them. The CDR3 sequence is 14 residues long. Findings and caveats of the study: CD4+ memory repertoires contained about 40% of the roughly 150 reported CMV TCRbeta sequences.

Per the original methods: Out-of-frame sequences were removed, leaving around 2,000,000 distinct TCRbeta sequences. Assay used: immunoSEQ multiplex PCR; TCRdb lists only in-frame clones, some missing. The V and J calls and clone size were taken over from that table, and D and trimming were inferred from the DNA. The table records approximately 47,000 clones, around 80% of them present only once. This TCR derives from an adult in good health and CMV-seronegative. V gene TRBV7-9 combines with J gene TRBJ2-5; D remains unclear. Material for sequencing was memory CD4+ T cells from blood. The CDR3 DNA is TGTGCCAGCAGCTTAGCTGGCAGTCAAGAGACCCAGTACTTC. It yields the protein CASSLAGSQETQYF.